This T cell receptor (beta chain) was captured in a study of cytomegalovirus exposure and HLA in healthy donors. Overall study context: The approximately 720 first-cohort repertoires and the approximately 130 validation repertoires shared the same platform, a later analysis reported. The study, taken as a whole, reports: The finding came from a later analysis; first-cohort TCR clusters tended to co-occur in the 95 to 150 validation repertoires. A few chains tied to CMV proved CMV antigen-specific in vitro.

Concerning this clone itself: What it binds is unknown.

Only in-frame clones appear in the TCRdb table, and some are missing; sequencing was by immunoSEQ multiplex PCR. The sample carries about 120,000 clones, around 85% recorded once. CDR1 is GTSNPN and CDR2 is SVGIG in the germline V gene (reference sequence). Trimming shortened V by 5 bases and J by 6 bases, and 16 bases separated the two germline ends. The CDR3 is 13 amino acids. This receptor was identified in a woman aged 25 to 39 in good health and CMV-seronegative. This sequence joins TRBV30 and TRBJ1-1; no clear D. The sequenced material came from PBMCs. The CDR3 reads CAWGGQGVSEAFF. CDR3 sequence (DNA): TGTGCCTGGGGAGGGCAAGGAGTATCTGAAGCTTTCTTT.